This T cell receptor (beta chain) was documented in a study of cytomegalovirus exposure and HLA in healthy donors. Primers included in the PCR were 60 Vbeta and 13 Jbeta primers. TCRdb keeps only in-frame clones here, not all; method: immunoSEQ multiplex PCR. The sample comprises 45,000 to 65,000 clones, about 73% of which are singletons, and roughly 3% rests with the top ten. The J segment lost 6 bases and the V segment lost 1 base, leaving 9 bases of the junction unmatched. Germline V gene lookup returns CDR1 SGHVS and CDR2 FNYEAQ. The CDR3 contains 16 residues. This sequence joins TRBV7-6 and TRBJ2-3; 8 bases match TRBD2. Source material: PBMCs. This TCR derives from a man between 18 and 35 years old in good health and CMV-seronegative. CDR3 protein: CASSLDWSGSRDTQYF. The CDR3 bases are TGTGCCAGCAGCTTAGATTGGAGCGGGAGTAGGGATACGCAGTATTTT.